Shown below are 18 T cell receptor beta chains from a single sample sequenced in a study of T-cell reconstitution after alpha-beta-depleted transplantation in children. Preparation of the TCRbeta library was carried out with unique molecular identifiers. MiXCR, applied by TCRdb to the PCR reads, yields one record per CDR3 protein. Among about half a million distinct CDR3 sequences, 12% were seen once, and the ten largest hold about 5.4%. Sequencing used PBMCs from the stem cell graft donor, obtained from the stem cell graft. The source is a human donor who donated a stem cell graft to a child with combined immunodeficiency.

This clonotype was seen ten or more times. CDR3: CSVGTGGNEQYF. DNA of the CDR3: TGCAGCGTTGGGACAGGGGGTAACGAGCAGTACTTC. The rearrangement uses TRBV29-1 and TRBJ2-7; 10 nucleotides line up with TRBD1. Germline CDR1 and CDR2: SQVTM and ANQGSEA. The J segment lost 5 bases and the V segment lost 4 bases, leaving 2 bases of the junction unmatched. This CDR3 contains 12 residues.

This clonotype was picked up a small number of times. V and J are TRBV6-1 and TRBJ2-7; D is ambiguous. Germline V CDR1 and CDR2: MNHNS, SASEGT. V lost 2 bases to trimming and J lost 0 bases, with 8 bases between them. CDR3 length equals 14 residues. CDR3 coding DNA: TGTGCCAGCAGTGAACTTGGGAACTCCTACGAGCAGTACTTC. It codes for CASSELGNSYEQYF.

This clonotype was detected a few times. V usage is TRBV7-9 and J usage is TRBJ2-7; D might be TRBD2 (5 bases). The CDR3 loop spans 14 amino acids. Per the germline V gene, CDR1 is SEHNR and CDR2 is FQNEAQ (reference sequence). Trimming removed 1 base at V and 6 bases at J, with 13 bases between. DNA for the CDR3: TGTGCCAGCAGCTTAGAGGCTAGTCGGGGCGAGCAGTACTTC. Protein sequence: CASSLEASRGEQYF.

Turning to this clonotype: The germline gene is not matched at one end of the junction; a read error may be the cause. V usage is TRBV4-2 and J usage is TRBJ2-3; no reliable D call. The CDR3 length is 16 residues. The V gene's germline CDR1 is LGHNA and CDR2 YNFKEQ. CDR3 sequence reads: CASSQDLSSSTDTQYF. The CDR3 DNA reads as TGCGCCAGCAGCCAAGATCTGAGCTCTAGCACAGATACGCAGTATTTT.

This chain uses TRBV19 with TRBJ2-1; 11 positions match TRBD2. There are 15 residues in the CDR3. CDR1 and CDR2 (germline): LNHDA, SQIVND (reference sequence). The junction had 7 bases not matched to a gene; V was cut back by 5 bases and J by 7 bases. The CDR3 sequence is CASSLPGLAVNEQFF. The CDR3 bases are TGTGCCAGTAGTTTACCGGGACTAGCGGTAAATGAGCAGTTCTTC.

This clonotype has just a few counts. This chain joins TRBV6-2 or TRBV6-3 and TRBJ2-1; 10 bases map to TRBD2. Germline V CDR1 and CDR2: MNHEY, SVGEGT. V lost 1 base and J lost 1; bases outside the gene matches: 4. This CDR3 comprises 17 residues. CDR3 sequence (DNA): TGTGCCAGCAGTTACTTGGGACTAGCGCAATCCTACAATGAGCAGTTCTTC. Protein: CASSYLGLAQSYNEQFF.

The V and J genes are TRBV13 and TRBJ2-1; weak D call: TRBD2 (6 bases). The germline V gene has CDR1 PRHDT and CDR2 FYEKMQ (reference sequence). This CDR3 region has 15 residues. The V end lost 0 bases, the J end lost 6 bases, and 12 bases lay between the germline ends. The CDR3 DNA reads TGTGCCAGCAGCTTAGGCACTAGCAGGGCCAATGAGCAGTTCTTC. The encoded protein is CASSLGTSRANEQFF.

J is TRBJ2-2 and V is TRBV6-5; a weak D match, TRBD2 (6 bases). The germline CDR1 and CDR2 sequences are MNHEY and SVGAGI. Trimming stripped 2 bases from V and 6 bases from J, with 16 bases between. The CDR3 consists of 16 residues. The CDR3 sequence is CASSYGTGEQSGELFF. In nucleotides, the CDR3 is TGTGCCAGCAGTTACGGCACGGGAGAACAGTCCGGGGAGCTGTTTTTT.

V and J are TRBV20-1 and TRBJ2-2, with D hard to call. CDR3 size: 14 residues. Germline assignment: CDR1 DFQATT and CDR2 SNEGSKA (reference sequence). V was trimmed by 6 bases and J by 2 bases, leaving 13 bases between them. CDR3 sequence (DNA): TGCAGTGCGCTGAAGGGCGGTAACACCGGGGAGCTGTTTTTT. Protein: CSALKGGNTGELFF.

This clonotype appeared a few times. CDR3 sequence (DNA): TGCAGTGCTAGGGGTCAGGGTTCGATCAATCAGCCCCAGCATTTT. It translates to CSARGQGSINQPQHF. The rearrangement uses TRBV20-1 and TRBJ1-5, with D tentatively TRBD1 (5 bases). The germline CDR1 and CDR2 sequences are DFQATT and SNEGSKA (reference sequence). The CDR3 has 15 residues. The V gene lost 3 bases and the J gene lost 3 bases, with 15 bases spanning the gap.

This clonotype was seen a handful of times. V and J are TRBV28 and TRBJ2-1; TRBD1 agrees at 7 bases. Germline V CDR1 and CDR2: MDHEN, SYDVKM. CDR3 length: 17 amino acids. The V segment lost 4 bases and the J segment 0 bases; nucleotides outside the gene matches: 9. Here the CDR3 DNA reads TGTGCCAGCAGTTCAGAACAGGGGATCCCCTCCTACAATGAGCAGTTCTTC. This translates into CASSSEQGIPSYNEQFF.

This clonotype was detected only a few times. This chain joins TRBV28 and TRBJ2-4; no clear D. CDR1 and CDR2 (germline): MDHEN, SYDVKM. The germline V and J ends were trimmed by 6 bases and 0 bases, with 9 bases remaining between them. The CDR3 extends over 14 amino acids. The CDR3 DNA reads TGTGCCAGCAGAAGATTATTAGCCAAAAACATTCAGTACTTC. Amino acid sequence: CASRRLLAKNIQYF.

This clonotype was picked up a small number of times. J is TRBJ2-1 and V is TRBV7-9, with TRBD2 matching over 14 bases. Trimming removed 7 bases from V and 5 bases from J; junction bases left unmatched: 7. Per germline, CDR1 SEHNR and CDR2 FQNEAQ (reference sequence). The CDR3 has 16 amino acids. CDR3 residues: CASTPKGLAGDNEQFF. The CDR3 nucleotides read TGTGCCAGCACCCCAAAGGGACTAGCGGGAGACAATGAGCAGTTCTTC. The complete variable domain, with remaining parts taken from reference TRBV7-9 and TRBJ2-1, reads DTGVSQNPRHKITKRGQNVTFRCDPISEHNRLYWYRQTLGQGPEFLTYFQNEAQLEKSRLLSDRFSAERPKGSFSTLEIQRTEQGDSAMYLCASTPKGLAGDNEQFFGPGTRLTVL.

This clonotype was seen many times. V and J are TRBV28 and TRBJ2-7; D is unresolved. The CDR3 loop spans 16 amino acids. Germline assignment: CDR1 MDHEN and CDR2 SYDVKM. The V and J ends lost 3 bases and 2 bases respectively, with 17 bases between them. CDR3: CASSFLRRVGTYEQYF. In DNA form, the CDR3 reads TGTGCCAGCAGTTTCCTCCGACGGGTTGGGACCTACGAGCAGTACTTC.

This clonotype was detected ten times or more. The chain carries TRBV20-1 and TRBJ2-1, with D unresolved. CDR1 is DFQATT and CDR2 is SNEGSKA in the germline V gene (reference sequence). This CDR3 is 16 amino acids long. The CDR3 sequence is CSVRPWAASFYNEQFF. The DNA for the CDR3 is TGCAGCGTACGCCCGTGGGCCGCTTCGTTCTACAATGAGCAGTTCTTC.

This clonotype was recorded at least ten times. The chain uses TRBV29-1 and TRBJ1-1; 7 positions agree with TRBD1. Germline CDR1 and CDR2: SQVTM and ANQGSEA. V shed 7 bases, J shed 1 base, and the junction held 3 bases outside the gene matches. This CDR3 has 12 residues. For the CDR3, the DNA is TGCAGCGGATACAGGGGGAACACTGAAGCTTTCTTT. It codes for CSGYRGNTEAFF. Filled out from reference TRBV29-1 and TRBJ1-1, the complete variable domain reads SAVISQKPSRDICQRGTSLTIQCQVDSQVTMMFWYRQQPGQSLTLIATANQGSEATYESGFVIDKFPISRPNLTFSTLTVSNMSPEDSSIYLCSGYRGNTEAFFGQGTRLTVV.

V gene TRBV27 combines with J gene TRBJ2-7; TRBD2 aligns across 7 bases. Germline values: CDR1 MNHEY, CDR2 SMNVEV (reference sequence). The CDR3 is 14 residues long. Trimming took 6 bases from V and 6 from J; bases not matched to a gene: 11. The DNA of the CDR3 is TGTGCCAGCAGAACGGGGGGTGTTCCTGGCGAGCAGTACTTC. Protein: CASRTGGVPGEQYF.

This clonotype was observed at least ten times. This chain links TRBV12-3 or TRBV12-4 with TRBJ1-4; 8 bases agree with TRBD1. This CDR3 spans 15 amino acids. J gave up 5 bases and V 3 bases, and 5 bases lay outside the gene matches. The CDR3 loop reads CASSFTGTGNEKLFF. CDR3 nucleotides: TGTGCCAGCAGTTTCACCGGGACAGGCAATGAAAAACTGTTTTTT.